One T cell receptor beta chain is described in this entry. Its antigen is currently not known. The input lacks base qualities; no much larger clone sits a single base away. The V end gives up 0 bases and the J end 1 base, leaving 0 bases in the junction not matched to a gene. The CDR3 sequence holds 15 residues, the cysteine and phenylalanine included. Only the CDR3 part of the read is kept: 45 bases, read in frame from the first base. The germline V gene encodes CDR1 SGDLS and CDR2 YYNGEE. This sample was taken from a study of shared clonotypes between healthy human individuals (TCRdb year 2020). Background on the whole study: A few men and a couple of women, aged 18 to 49 years, made up the cohort. For each donor, CD4 naive and CD4 memory were each given three plates, CD8 naive was given two plates, and CD8 memory was given one plate. To estimate repertoire size and how much clonotypes are shared between individuals, the study performed deep sequencing of blood TCR repertoires from 4 to 6 healthy adults. Leukapheresis yielded between about 0.85 and 9 billion PBMCs per donor. Different laboratories and diverse techniques were used to prepare libraries and sequence TCR repertoires, to increase sequencing depth and limit assay-specific biases.

Donors were healthy HIV-negative adults with no recently reported acute infections or vaccinations. Every donor was a Caucasian adult living in Nashville, Tennessee, USA. CD8 memory samples consisted of magnetically selected CD45RO+ cells combined with CCR7-negative CD45RA+ effector memory (TemRA) cells. Blood was obtained by leukapheresis, after which PBMCs were separated by Ficoll-Histopaque density gradient centrifugation and cryopreserved in liquid nitrogen vapor phase. Analytical flow cytometry was used to check the purity and quantity of each magnetically sorted T cell population. Genomic DNA was isolated from every sorted fraction and measured by UV absorbance on a Nanodrop 2000c. Using the deep immunoSEQ assay, TCR CDR3 regions were amplified from genomic DNA by multiplex PCR. Extracted genomic DNA from each cell subset was spread evenly across all wells of several immunoSEQ 96-well plates, with each plate serving as a replicate. For sorted subsets, around 200 ng genomic DNA, equal to about 30,000 T cell genomes, was loaded into each replicate PCR. Purified libraries were measured with a Qubit 3.0 fluorometer, size-checked on a Bioanalyzer 2100, and measured again with the KAPA Library Quantification kit. Every immunoSEQ 96-well plate was sequenced on a separate single-read 150-cycle Illumina NextSeq 550 flow cell. The study's own analysis went as follows. Because the immunoSEQ output included only junctional sequences and no quality scores, the filtering could not be the same as the filtering used for full-length reads. Sequences were annotated with PyIR, a Python wrapper for IgBLAST v1.9, and V/J genes and CDR3 were assigned using IMGT germline references. Reads were filtered out if the reads had weak V/J assignments (E-value above 1e-6), no CDR3, stop codons, out-of-frame junctions, or ambiguous translated residues. V3J clonotypes were defined by identical inferred V gene, J gene, and CDR3 amino acid sequence. Percentage overlap between repertoires was calculated by dividing the number of shared unique clonotypes by the size of the smaller repertoire. Repertoire richness was assessed with RTK rarefaction, the Chao1 estimator, and Recon v2.1 estimates of unobserved clonotypes. For all TCRbeta clonotypes obtained by the gDNA method from four donors, generation probabilities were computed with OLGA. Not all clones reach the TCRdb copy of this immuneACCESS table, which keeps in-frame sequences only. Checked studies attribute under half of the gap to unresolved V genes and leave the rest unexplained. The V and J calls and clone size are taken from that table; D and trimming were inferred from the DNA. Present in this sample are roughly 380,000 clones, roughly 96% of which were seen just once. The top ten constitute approximately 0.3% of the sample.

General study outcomes and caveats: Because the study included only a small number of donors, the genetic and exposure-history diversity represented was limited. Only blood was sampled, and tissue TCR repertoires likely differ from those in blood. Based on pairwise subsampling, the degree of clonotype sharing among donors was expected to be affected by sequencing depth. Naive subsets generally had larger estimated clonotype richness than memory subsets. Clonotypes shared by all four sorted-subset donors showed higher generation probabilities than non-shared clonotypes. Incomplete sequencing was indicated by rarefaction of sorted-subset datasets, despite the large sequencing depth. Roughly 5% of naive CD4, approximately 3.7% of naive CD8, 2.3% of memory CD4, and 0.4% of memory CD8 clonotypes were shared across several donors.

Material: memory CD8+ T cells sorted from blood. Reading the label with the study, this specimen's cell subset or site is: CD45RO+ cells pooled with CCR7-negative TemRA cells. This receptor was identified in a man aged 25 to 40 in good health. The rearrangement joined TRBV9 to TRBJ2-3; 9 bases in the middle match TRBD1. The DNA sequence follows: TGTGCCAGCAGCGTAGGGGACAGGGGCACAGATACGCAGTATTTT. Its amino acids are CASSVGDRGTDTQYF. The reference TRBV9 and TRBJ2-3 proteins fill in what lies around the CDR3, so the full variable domain reads DSGVTQTPKHLITATGQRVTLRCSPRSGDLSVYWYQQSLDQGLQFLIQYYNGEERAKGNILERFSAQQFPDLHSELNLSSLELGDSALYFCASSVGDRGTDTQYFGPGTRLTVL.